Each of the 20 T cell receptor beta chains below was sequenced from the same sample in a study of blood T cell repertoires in COVID-19. Sequencing was performed with immunoSEQ multiplex PCR; in TCRdb, only in-frame clones are kept and a portion is missing. The sample has approximately 25,000 clones, about two thirds seen once. Sequenced material: peripheral blood. The receptors derive from a woman older than 75 with acute or convalescent COVID-19.

This clone was picked up a small number of times. The rearrangement uses TRBV4-3 and TRBJ1-5; 7 bases are a match to TRBD1. Germline trimming cut 0 bases from V and 7 bases from J; bases unmatched to any gene: 9. CDR1 LGHNA and CDR2 YSLEER come from the germline V gene. There are 16 residues in the CDR3. For the CDR3, the DNA is TGCGCCAGCAGCCAAGACCACCGACAGGGAGGACAGCCCCAGCATTTT. Protein: CASSQDHRQGGQPQHF.

This clone was observed a handful of times. CDR3 coding DNA: TGCAGTGCTAGTCCTAGCGGGAGCTCCTACGAGCAGTACTTC. Translating it yields CSASPSGSSYEQYF. The chain has TRBV20-1 and TRBJ2-7, with 10 bases matching TRBD2. Per the germline V gene, CDR1 is DFQATT and CDR2 is SNEGSKA (reference sequence). The CDR3 is 14 residues long. Trimming at V came to 3 bases and at J to 0 bases, leaving 2 bases not matched to a gene.

V gene TRBV6-6 combines with J gene TRBJ2-2, with a possible D match to TRBD1 (5 bases). CDR1 MNHNY and CDR2 SVGAGI come from the germline V gene (reference sequence). The V gene lost 5 bases and the J gene lost 3 bases, with 16 bases spanning the gap. This CDR3 has 16 residues. CDR3 amino acids: CASSHGDSYYTGELFF. CDR3 sequence (DNA): TGTGCCAGCAGTCACGGCGACAGCTACTACACCGGGGAGCTGTTTTTT.

The chain carries TRBV10-3 and TRBJ2-1, with TRBD2 as a possible D gene (6 bases). Germline V gene lookup returns CDR1 ENHRY and CDR2 SYGVKD. Trimming removed 7 bases from V and 5 bases from J, with 18 bases in between. This CDR3 comprises 15 residues. The CDR3 loop reads CAITRGTAGHNEQFF. Written as DNA, the CDR3 is TGTGCCATCACCAGAGGGACGGCGGGGCACAATGAGCAGTTCTTC.

The chain is built from TRBV9 and TRBJ1-6; D ambiguous. V gave up 3 bases and J gave up 7 bases, with 5 bases separating them. Germline V gives CDR1 SGDLS, CDR2 YYNGEE. CDR3 length: 12 amino acids. This chain's CDR3 is CASSGRNSPLHF. CDR3 nucleotides: TGTGCCAGCAGCGGGCGGAATTCACCCCTCCACTTT.

The chain links TRBV6-5 to TRBJ2-7; TRBD2 agrees at 7 bases. Germline V gene sequence: CDR1 MNHEY, CDR2 SVGAGI. The CDR3 sequence is 13 residues long. The V segment lost 10 bases and the J segment 6 bases; nucleotides outside the gene matches: 12. CDR3 bases: TGTGCCATTGGGGCACTAGCGCAGTCCGAGCAGTACTTC. It encodes CAIGALAQSEQYF.

This rearrangement joins TRBV7-9 to TRBJ1-2; D is perhaps TRBD1 (6 bases). The CDR3 runs to 17 residues. The ends were cut back, 5 bases at V and 4 bases at J, with 23 bases in the middle. Per the germline V gene, CDR1 is SEHNR and CDR2 is FQNEAQ (reference sequence). The CDR3 coding sequence is TGTGCCAGCAGCCCTGAACGGCCTCAGGGGTGGGGCTATGGCTACACCTTC. As protein: CASSPERPQGWGYGYTF.

The rearrangement uses TRBV9 and TRBJ1-6; D might be TRBD1 (6 bases). V shed 4 bases and J shed 9 bases, with 11 bases lying between them. This CDR3 has 13 amino acids. Germline V lookup: CDR1 SGDLS, CDR2 YYNGEE. Written as DNA, the CDR3 is TGTGCCAGCAGCCCGACCAGGGGTTCACCCCTCCACTTT. Translated: CASSPTRGSPLHF.

This clone was seen more than once but under ten times. CDR3 sequence reads: CASSAKSASQHYEQYF. The CDR3 bases are TGTGCCAGCAGCGCCAAAAGCGCTTCCCAGCACTACGAGCAGTACTTC. The rearrangement joins TRBV9 to TRBJ2-7, with D hard to call. This CDR3 is 16 amino acids long. V lost 3 bases and J lost 3, with 19 bases in between. Germline loops: CDR1 SGDLS, CDR2 YYNGEE.

This sequence joins TRBV29-1 and TRBJ2-5, with 13 bases fitting TRBD2. With 0 bases clipped from V and 4 bases from J, the junction kept 14 bases outside the gene matches. The CDR3 has 19 amino acids. Germline CDR1 and CDR2: SQVTM and ANQGSEA. DNA of the CDR3: TGCAGCGTTGAAGATCCACGGACTAGCGGGGGCCCGAGCCGAGAGACCCAGTACTTC. Translated: CSVEDPRTSGGPSRETQYF.

This chain links TRBV4-1 with TRBJ2-5; a weak D match, TRBD2 (5 bases). V was shortened by 4 bases and J by 1 base, with 10 bases between the two germline ends. The CDR3 contains 14 residues. CDR1 is MGHRA, CDR2 YSYEKL, per germline. The CDR3 sequence: CASSRRVSQETQYF. CDR3 nucleotides: TGCGCCAGCAGCCGGCGGGTCTCCCAAGAGACCCAGTACTTC.

This clone was seen many times. DNA of the CDR3: TGCGCCAGCAGCCAAGATCAGCAGAGGGGGGGACTCTCCTACGAGCAGTACTTC. Translation: CASSQDQQRGGLSYEQYF. This chain joins TRBV4-3 and TRBJ2-7, with TRBD2 as a possible D gene (7 bases). The V gene lost 0 bases and the J gene lost 0 bases, with 18 bases spanning the gap. The V gene's germline CDR1 is LGHNA and CDR2 YSLEER. The CDR3 runs 18 residues.

The chain is built from TRBV15 and TRBJ2-5; a possible D gene is TRBD2 (5 bases). The V gene's germline CDR1 is LNHNV and CDR2 YYDKDF (reference sequence). Trimming took off 0 bases at V and 2 bases at J, with 10 bases between the two ends. This CDR3 has 15 residues. In DNA form, the CDR3 reads TGTGCCACCAGCAGAGATTTTCCGGGGCAAGAGACCCAGTACTTC. Its translation is CATSRDFPGQETQYF.

J is TRBJ1-5 and V is TRBV18; no clear D. Per germline, CDR1 KGHSH and CDR2 LQKENI. The CDR3 totals 14 residues. V lost 3 bases, J lost 3 bases, and 9 bases lay in between. The CDR3 is CASSPPGYNQPQHF. CDR3 in DNA: TGTGCCAGCTCACCTCCGGGTTACAATCAGCCCCAGCATTTT. The whole variable domain, remainder taken from reference TRBV18 and TRBJ1-5, is NAGVMQNPRHLVRRRGQEARLRCSPMKGHSHVYWYRQLPEEGLKFMVYLQKENIIDESGMPKERFSAEFPKEGPSILRIQQVVRGDSAAYFCASSPPGYNQPQHFGDGTRLSIL.

The chain links TRBV7-8 to TRBJ2-7; 7 bases are a match to TRBD2. Germline CDR1 SGHVS, CDR2 FQNEAQ. With 0 bases clipped from V and 0 bases from J, the junction kept 14 bases outside the gene matches. This CDR3 is built from 19 residues. The CDR3 DNA reads TGTGCCAGCAGCTTAGCGCATTCGGGCGGGAGCATCCCCTCCTACGAGCAGTACTTC. This translates into CASSLAHSGGSIPSYEQYF.

The genes are TRBV7-9 and TRBJ1-2; 7 nucleotides align to TRBD1. Germline CDR1 SEHNR, CDR2 FQNEAQ (reference sequence). This CDR3 region has 16 residues. V trimming: 5 bases; J trimming: 1 base; junction bases outside the gene matches: 10. The DNA of the CDR3 is TGTGCCAGCAGCCTGGACTCGACAGGGTTTAACTATGGCTACACCTTC. Translated, it gives CASSLDSTGFNYGYTF.

The chain employs TRBV4-2 and TRBJ1-5; D is perhaps TRBD1 (6 bases). Per germline, CDR1 LGHNA and CDR2 YNFKEQ. This CDR3 comprises 13 residues. Trimming pared 4 bases from V and 5 bases from J, leaving 9 bases between. The CDR3 bases are TGTGCCAGCAGCCCTTGGACAGATCAGCCCCAGCATTTT. Residues: CASSPWTDQPQHF.

The V gene is TRBV5-1, the J gene TRBJ1-3, with 9 bases matching TRBD1. J lost 3 bases, V lost 0 bases, and 4 bases had no gene match. Germline CDR1 SGHRS, CDR2 YFSETQ. CDR3 length: 16 amino acids. The CDR3 protein is CASSLAGTGSGNTIYF. CDR3 DNA: TGCGCCAGCAGCTTGGCCGGGACAGGGAGTGGAAACACCATATATTTT. The whole variable domain, remainder taken from reference TRBV5-1 and TRBJ1-3, is KAGVTQTPRYLIKTRGQQVTLSCSPISGHRSVSWYQQTPGQGLQFLFEYFSETQRNKGNFPGRFSGRQFSNSRSEMNVSTLELGDSALYLCASSLAGTGSGNTIYFGEGSWLTVV.

The chain carries TRBV5-1 and TRBJ2-1, with D perhaps TRBD1 (5 bases). Trimming stripped 0 bases from V and 0 bases from J, with 10 bases between. Germline assignment: CDR1 SGHRS and CDR2 YFSETQ. This CDR3 is 16 amino acids long. The CDR3: CASSLEQETSYNEQFF. The CDR3 coding sequence is TGCGCCAGCAGCTTGGAACAGGAAACCTCCTACAATGAGCAGTTCTTC.

The rearrangement links TRBV5-5 to TRBJ1-2; no reliable D call. V lost 1 base and J lost 4, with 17 bases in between. The CDR3 runs to 16 residues. Germline loops: CDR1 SGHKS, CDR2 YYEKEE (reference sequence). The DNA of the CDR3 is TGTGCCAGCAGCTTGAGGTCCTCTCAACGGGGCTATGGCTACACCTTC. Amino acid sequence: CASSLRSSQRGYGYTF.